One sample yielded the 19 T cell receptor beta chains listed below, sequenced in a study of T-cell memory formation after mild COVID-19. TCRdb reprocessed the 5' RACE reads with MiXCR, giving one entry per CDR3 protein. Of under 300,000 distinct CDR3 sequences in the sample, under 8.5% were seen once. The sample taken for sequencing was PBMCs or a T cell subset sorted from them (not recorded which). These receptors all stem from a man younger than 35 who had mild COVID-19 (a few samples of this study predate the infection). Cell type and time point are not known.

The gene calls are TRBV5-1 and TRBJ2-2; D might be TRBD1 (6 bases). CDR1 and CDR2 (germline): SGHRS, YFSETQ. Trimming pared 0 bases from V and 4 bases from J, leaving 13 bases between. There are 16 residues in the CDR3. This CDR3 is CASSLVSRGFTGELFF. CDR3 nucleotide sequence: TGCGCCAGCAGCTTGGTATCCAGGGGATTCACCGGGGAGCTGTTTTTT.

This clonotype came up many times. This rearrangement joins TRBV20-1 to TRBJ1-6, with a weak D call TRBD1 (6 bases). Trimming pared 3 bases from V and 9 bases from J, leaving 15 bases between. The CDR3 runs to 14 residues. Germline lookup yields CDR1 DFQATT and CDR2 SNEGSKA (reference sequence). For the CDR3, the DNA is TGCAGTGCTAGTCCCGGGGGCGGCGGTTCACCCCTCCACTTT. Translation gives CSASPGGGGSPLHF.

This clonotype has only a few counts. V gene TRBV11-2 combines with J gene TRBJ2-1, with D perhaps TRBD1 (6 bases). CDR1 is SGHAT, CDR2 FQNNGV, per germline. This CDR3 has 15 residues. Trimming removed 5 bases from V and 3 bases from J, with 14 bases in between. CDR3 sequence: CASSQLRGRYNEQFF. The CDR3 coding sequence is TGTGCCAGCAGCCAACTCAGGGGACGCTACAATGAGCAGTTCTTC.

This clonotype occurred many times. The J gene is TRBJ1-3, the V gene TRBV29-1; no definite D call. V lost 6 bases and J 0 bases, leaving 3 bases between the germline ends. This CDR3 comprises 11 residues. Germline values: CDR1 SQVTM, CDR2 ANQGSEA. The CDR3 DNA sequence: TGCAGCGTCCGCTCTGGAAACACCATATATTTT. It translates to CSVRSGNTIYF.

This sequence joins TRBV6-5 and TRBJ2-7, with D uncertain. V lost 3 bases, J lost 7 bases, and 10 bases lay in between. The germline CDR1 and CDR2 sequences are MNHEY and SVGAGI. The CDR3 runs 12 residues. The CDR3 DNA sequence: TGTGCCAGCAGTTATTCTCGCCGGGAGCAGTACTTC. The encoded protein is CASSYSRREQYF.

This clonotype was seen many times. The rearrangement uses TRBV18 and TRBJ1-1; D gene unclear. The CDR3 is 15 amino acids. CDR1 and CDR2 from the germline V gene are KGHSH and LQKENI. Trimming removed 0 bases from V and 0 bases from J, with 8 bases in between. CDR3 region: CASSPPLGLNTEAFF. In DNA form, the CDR3 reads TGTGCCAGCTCACCACCCTTAGGGCTGAACACTGAAGCTTTCTTT.

This clonotype showed up just a few times. The chain recombines TRBV7-2 with TRBJ2-5, with TRBD1 as a possible D gene (6 bases). With 4 bases removed from V and 3 bases from J, the gap between germline ends came to 12 bases. This CDR3 spans 14 amino acids. The V gene's germline CDR1 is SGHTA and CDR2 FQGNSA. CDR3 residues: CASSSQTGEETQYF. DNA of the CDR3: TGTGCCAGCAGCTCCCAGACAGGCGAAGAGACCCAGTACTTC.

The chain is built from TRBV5-1 and TRBJ2-3; 8 nucleotides agree with TRBD1. The CDR3 has 15 residues. The germline V gene has CDR1 SGHRS and CDR2 YFSETQ. V lost 3 bases and J lost 2; bases outside the gene matches: 5. The CDR3 spells CASSSRDRSTDTQYF. The CDR3 coding sequence is TGCGCCAGCAGCTCCCGGGACAGGTCCACAGATACGCAGTATTTT.

This clonotype was observed a handful of times. The rearrangement joins TRBV3-1 to TRBJ1-6; unclear D gene. V was trimmed by 1 base and J by 10 bases, leaving 11 bases between them. Germline CDR1 reads LGHDT; CDR2 reads YNNKEL (reference sequence). The CDR3 loop spans 14 amino acids. CDR3 DNA: TGTGCCAGCAGCCAAGTGGGCTGGGAATCACCCCTCCACTTT. Protein product: CASSQVGWESPLHF.

Ten or more counts support this clonotype. The CDR3 region is CASSLMSSGGYQGINEQFF. CDR3 DNA: TGTGCCAGCAGCTTGATGTCTAGCGGGGGCTACCAGGGAATCAATGAGCAGTTCTTC. The chain couples TRBV5-5 to TRBJ2-1; 10 nucleotides match TRBD2. The CDR3 is made up of 19 amino acids. Germline V gene lookup returns CDR1 SGHKS and CDR2 YYEKEE (reference sequence). The V segment lost 1 base and the J segment 6 bases; nucleotides outside the gene matches: 16.

There are many counts of this clonotype. This chain connects TRBV7-2 to TRBJ1-6, with 7 bases identical to TRBD1. Germline V gene data show CDR1 as SGHTA and CDR2 as FQGNSA. The CDR3 totals 15 residues. Unmatched junction bases numbered 3, after V lost 1 base and J lost 6 bases. The CDR3 DNA reads as TGTGCCAGCAGCTTAGTGGCAGGGGGTAATTCACCCCTCCACTTT. Translation gives CASSLVAGGNSPLHF. Together with reference TRBV7-2 and TRBJ1-6, the CDR3 gives the full variable domain: GAGVSQSPSNKVTEKGKDVELRCDPISGHTALYWYRQSLGQGLEFLIYFQGNSAPDKSGLPSDRFSAERTGGSVSTLTIQRTQQEDSAVYLCASSLVAGGNSPLHFGNGTRLTVT.

The rearrangement joins TRBV12-3 or TRBV12-4 to TRBJ2-7; 10 bases map to TRBD1. Germline trimming cut 6 bases from V and 5 bases from J; bases unmatched to any gene: 7. This CDR3 region has 14 residues. The CDR3 bases are TGTGCCAGCAGAAGGACAGGGGGAGGAGACGAGCAGTACTTC. This translates into CASRRTGGGDEQYF.

This clonotype has just a few counts. The chain couples TRBV5-5 to TRBJ1-6; D is undetermined. The germline CDR1 and CDR2 sequences are SGHKS and YYEKEE (reference sequence). The V and J ends lost 1 base and 7 bases respectively, with 12 bases between them. The CDR3 runs to 15 residues. CDR3 amino acids: CASSLPRGGNSPLHF. DNA of the CDR3: TGTGCCAGCAGCTTGCCCCGCGGAGGGAATTCACCCCTCCACTTT.

The genes are TRBV18 and TRBJ2-3, with D unresolved. CDR1 KGHSH and CDR2 LQKENI come from the germline V gene. The V end was cut by 2 bases, the J end by 5 bases, with 5 bases between. The CDR3 covers 12 residues. CDR3 in amino acids: CASSPDLDTQYF. DNA for the CDR3: TGTGCCAGCTCACCAGACTTAGATACGCAGTATTTT. Using reference TRBV18 and TRBJ2-3 for the parts outside the CDR3, the full variable domain is NAGVMQNPRHLVRRRGQEARLRCSPMKGHSHVYWYRQLPEEGLKFMVYLQKENIIDESGMPKERFSAEFPKEGPSILRIQQVVRGDSAAYFCASSPDLDTQYFGPGTRLTVL.

The CDR3 DNA reads as TGTGCCAGCAGCTTAGTAGGCGTTCTCTGGGGGGAAAAACTGTTTTTT. Its translation: CASSLVGVLWGEKLFF. The chain links TRBV7-2 to TRBJ1-4, with D perhaps matching TRBD1 (5 bases). This CDR3 spans 16 amino acids. From germline, CDR1 is SGHTA and CDR2 FQGNSA. Trimming removed 1 base from V and 8 bases from J, with 17 bases in between.

At least ten counts were recorded for this clonotype. The gene calls are TRBV5-1 and TRBJ2-7; TRBD1 matches at 11 bases. Germline assignment: CDR1 SGHRS and CDR2 YFSETQ. V shed 4 bases, J shed 5 bases, and the junction held 2 bases outside the gene matches. The CDR3 contains 13 residues. CDR3 sequence (DNA): TGCGCCAGCAGCCCGGACAGGGGGCACGAGCAGTACTTC. Amino acids: CASSPDRGHEQYF.

The gene calls are TRBV20-1 and TRBJ2-7; no clear D. From germline, CDR1 is DFQATT and CDR2 SNEGSKA (reference sequence). V was trimmed by 3 bases and J by 0 bases, leaving 3 bases between them. The CDR3 is 11 residues long. The CDR3 sequence: CSARASYEQYF. CDR3 DNA: TGCAGTGCTAGGGCCTCCTACGAGCAGTACTTC.

This clonotype was recorded a few times. This chain connects TRBV6-5 to TRBJ1-1; no clear D. V was cut by 2 bases and J by 0 bases, with 13 bases left in between. The length of the CDR3 is 16 residues. From germline, CDR1 is MNHEY and CDR2 SVGAGI. DNA of the CDR3: TGTGCCAGCAGTTACACAGTGCCCCGGATGAACACTGAAGCTTTCTTT. Protein sequence: CASSYTVPRMNTEAFF.

This clonotype occurred a few times. The J gene is TRBJ2-5, the V gene TRBV29-1; D is possibly TRBD2 (6 bases). Trimming shortened V by 6 bases and J by 5 bases, and 13 bases separated the two germline ends. The CDR3 consists of 12 residues. The V gene's germline CDR1 is SQVTM and CDR2 ANQGSEA. CDR3 sequence: CSVAGGSETQYF. CDR3 bases: TGCAGCGTGGCTGGAGGGTCCGAGACCCAGTACTTC.